The sequence of this T cell receptor (beta chain) was determined in a study of T cell changes during pregnancy in multiple sclerosis. The repertoire was sequenced with immunoSEQ multiplex PCR; TCRdb's copy has only in-frame clones and lacks some. The data hold approximately 79,000 clones, with around 93% observed a single time. Germline V gene sequence: CDR1 MNHEY, CDR2 SVGAGI. The CDR3 has 15 residues. Trimming pared 2 bases from V and 5 bases from J, leaving 15 bases between. The sequence was obtained from a female donor in good health, enrolled as a control in a pregnancy study. J is TRBJ2-5 and V is TRBV6-5, with a weak D call TRBD1 (6 bases). The sample consisted of peripheral blood, taken in the second trimester of pregnancy. CDR3 amino acids: CASSYARTVWETQYF. DNA for the CDR3: TGTGCCAGCAGTTACGCCCGGACAGTCTGGGAGACCCAGTACTTC.